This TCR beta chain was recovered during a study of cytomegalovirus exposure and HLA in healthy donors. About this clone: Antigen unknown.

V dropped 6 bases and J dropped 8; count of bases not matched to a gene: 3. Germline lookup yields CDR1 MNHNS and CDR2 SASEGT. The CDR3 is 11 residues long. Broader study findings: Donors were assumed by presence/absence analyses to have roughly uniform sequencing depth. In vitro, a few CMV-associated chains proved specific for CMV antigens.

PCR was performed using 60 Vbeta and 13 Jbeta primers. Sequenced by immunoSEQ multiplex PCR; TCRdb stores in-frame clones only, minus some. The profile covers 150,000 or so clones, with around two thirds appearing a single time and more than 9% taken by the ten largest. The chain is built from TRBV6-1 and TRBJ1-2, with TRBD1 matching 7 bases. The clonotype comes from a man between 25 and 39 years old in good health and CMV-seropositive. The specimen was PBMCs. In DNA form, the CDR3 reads TGTGCCAGCAGCGACAGGGTGGGCTACACCTTC. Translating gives CASSDRVGYTF.